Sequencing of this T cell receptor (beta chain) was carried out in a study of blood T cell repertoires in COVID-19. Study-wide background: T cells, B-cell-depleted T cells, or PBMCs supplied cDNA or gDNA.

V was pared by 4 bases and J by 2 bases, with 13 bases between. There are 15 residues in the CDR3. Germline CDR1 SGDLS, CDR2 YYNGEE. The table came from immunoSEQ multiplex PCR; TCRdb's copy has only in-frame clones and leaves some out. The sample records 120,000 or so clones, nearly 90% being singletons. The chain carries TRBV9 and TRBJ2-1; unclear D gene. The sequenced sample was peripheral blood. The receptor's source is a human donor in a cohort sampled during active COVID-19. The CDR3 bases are TGTGCCAGCAGCCTTAGCAGTGCAGCCTACAATGAGCAGTTCTTC. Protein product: CASSLSSAAYNEQFF.